This T cell receptor beta chain was captured by sequencing in a study of OX40 agonist ivuxolimab in advanced cancers. Clones were sequenced by immunoSEQ multiplex PCR, and TCRdb holds only the in-frame ones, with some missing. This table holds 100,000 to 150,000 clones, roughly nine tenths found once. With 2 bases clipped from V and 3 bases from J, the junction kept 7 bases outside the gene matches. The germline gives CDR1 MDHEN, CDR2 SYDVKM. The CDR3 sequence is 15 residues long. The sequence came from an adult with an advanced solid tumor such as melanoma, head and neck, liver or kidney cancer. The chain links TRBV28 to TRBJ2-7, with 7 nucleotides matching TRBD2. Material: CD4+ or CD8+ T cells sorted from blood, obtained in a trial of the OX40 agonist ivuxolimab. The CDR3, as DNA: TGTGCCAGCAGTTTAGGGTTAGCGGGCAACTACGAGCAGTACTTC. Translated: CASSLGLAGNYEQYF.